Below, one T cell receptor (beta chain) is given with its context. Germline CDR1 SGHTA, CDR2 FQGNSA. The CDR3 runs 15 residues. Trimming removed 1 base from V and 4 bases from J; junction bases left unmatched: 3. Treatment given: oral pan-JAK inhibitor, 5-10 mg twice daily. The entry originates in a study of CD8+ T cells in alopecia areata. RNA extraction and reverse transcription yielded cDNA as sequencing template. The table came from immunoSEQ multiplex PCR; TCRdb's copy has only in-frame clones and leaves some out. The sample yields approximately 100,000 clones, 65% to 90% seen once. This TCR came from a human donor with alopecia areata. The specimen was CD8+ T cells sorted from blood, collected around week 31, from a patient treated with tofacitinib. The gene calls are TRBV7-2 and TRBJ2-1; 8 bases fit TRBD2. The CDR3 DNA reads TGTGCCAGCAGCTTAGTAGGCGGGGGGTACAATGAGCAGTTCTTC. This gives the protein CASSLVGGGYNEQFF.